Listed below are T cell receptor beta chains from one sample, sequenced in a study of technical replicates of blood from a handful of donors. Sequenced by immunoSEQ multiplex PCR; TCRdb stores in-frame clones only, minus some. The table includes 55,000 to 75,000 clones, about nine tenths detected once. The sample was PBMCs. These receptors were collected from a human donor in good health. Some clones in this sample may be carry-over from other donors' samples. The CDR3 runs from the conserved cysteine through the conserved F or W. A D gene is named only where the DNA matches it firmly. Size tells how often a clone was seen (once, few, many) or the class of an expanded clone, and some rows leave it out.

-	TRBV9	TRBJ1-1	-	CASSPSMSNTEAFF	TGTGCCAGCAGCCCGAGCATGTCGAACACTGAAGCTTTCTTT
TRBD2	TRBV12-5	TRBJ2-3	-	CASGLERGLSDTQYF	TGTGCTAGTGGTTTGGAGCGGGGGCTCTCAGATACGCAGTATTTT
-	TRBV5-1	TRBJ2-1	-	CASSLSGGYNEQFF	TGCGCCAGCAGCTTGTCAGGGGGGTACAATGAGCAGTTCTTC
TRBD1	TRBV6-4	TRBJ2-1	-	CASSPGQEYNEQFF	TGTGCCAGCAGCCCGGGACAGGAATACAATGAGCAGTTCTTC
-	TRBV6-5	TRBJ2-1	-	CASSYLDGNNEQFF	TGTGCCAGCAGTTACTTGGACGGGAACAATGAGCAGTTCTTC
-	TRBV2	TRBJ1-6	-	CASTPGGWVNDSPLHF	TGTGCCAGCACCCCCGGAGGCTGGGTCAATGATTCACCCCTCCACTTT
-	TRBV9	TRBJ1-6	-	CASSAPAGGRFDSPLHF	TGTGCCAGCAGCGCCCCAGCGGGGGGGCGTTTTGATTCACCCCTCCACTTT
TRBD1	TRBV9	TRBJ2-3	-	CASSVTAWGQRTDTQYF	TGTGCCAGCAGCGTAACGGCGTGGGGACAGAGGACCGATACGCAGTATTTT
TRBD2	TRBV13	TRBJ2-7	-	CASSPSGGALSYEQYF	TGTGCCAGCAGCCCCTCGGGGGGGGCCCTTTCCTACGAGCAGTACTTC
-	TRBV18	TRBJ2-1	once	CASSPRESSYNEQFF	TGTGCCAGCTCACCAAGGGAGAGCTCCTACAATGAGCAGTTCTTC
TRBD2	TRBV9	TRBJ2-5	-	CASSPGGSGGLQETQYF	TGTGCCAGCAGCCCCGGGGGCAGCGGGGGGCTACAAGAGACCCAGTACTTC
TRBD1	TRBV19	TRBJ1-1	-	CASSIKTGGGGTEAFF	TGTGCCAGTAGTATTAAGACAGGGGGCGGTGGCACTGAAGCTTTCTTT
-	TRBV9	TRBJ2-2	-	CASSVNLGAFGELFF	TGTGCCAGCAGCGTAAATCTGGGGGCTTTCGGGGAGCTGTTTTTT
-	TRBV21-1	TRBJ2-2	-	CASSNAPSGRLPTNTGELFF	TGTGCCAGCAGCAACGCCCCTAGCGGGAGGTTACCAACGAACACCGGGGAGCTGTTTTTT
-	TRBV10-3	TRBJ2-3	-	CAISAAGYTDTQYF	TGTGCCATCAGTGCGGCGGGGTACACAGATACGCAGTATTTT
TRBD2	TRBV7-2	TRBJ2-5	-	CASRNIGLAVKETQYF	TGTGCCAGCAGGAACATTGGGCTAGCGGTGAAAGAGACCCAGTACTTC
TRBD2	TRBV27	TRBJ2-1	-	CASRQGGRAPGEQFF	TGTGCCAGCAGACAAGGCGGGAGGGCCCCGGGTGAGCAGTTCTTC
TRBD1	TRBV5-4	TRBJ2-6	-	CASSLWGRGIGANVLTF	TGTGCCAGCAGCTTGTGGGGCAGGGGGATTGGGGCCAACGTCCTGACTTTC
TRBD2	TRBV13	TRBJ2-7	-	CASSLEVTGGFYEQYF	TGTGCCAGCAGCTTAGAAGTCACGGGAGGCTTCTACGAGCAGTACTTC
-	TRBV25-1	TRBJ2-7	-	CASSYYEQYF	TGTGCCAGCAGTTATTACGAGCAGTACTTC
-	TRBV4-1	TRBJ1-4	once	CASSQGRGAPKKLFF	TGCGCCAGCAGCCAAGGTCGGGGGGCGCCGAAAAAACTGTTTTTT
TRBD2	TRBV7-9	TRBJ2-1	-	CASSPLGREGRDEQFF	TGTGCCAGCAGCCCCCTCGGGCGGGAGGGCCGGGATGAGCAGTTCTTC
TRBD1	TRBV5-4	TRBJ2-3	-	CASSPPGQGTDTQYF	TGTGCCAGCAGCCCGCCGGGACAGGGGACAGATACGCAGTATTTT
-	TRBV4-1	TRBJ1-4	-	CASSPGLYVDNEKLFF	TGCGCCAGCAGCCCCGGACTTTACGTAGATAATGAAAAACTGTTTTTT
TRBD1	TRBV4-1	TRBJ1-2	-	CASSDTQGKDYGYTF	TGCGCCAGCAGCGACACACAGGGGAAGGACTATGGCTACACCTTC
TRBD1	TRBV6-5	TRBJ1-1	-	CASSRPDRGRTFF	TGTGCCAGCAGTCGGCCCGACAGGGGTCGGACTTTCTTT
-	TRBV5-4	TRBJ2-3	-	CASSWGRGTQADTQYF	TGTGCCAGCAGCTGGGGACGGGGGACCCAGGCAGATACGCAGTATTTT
-	TRBV7-2	TRBJ2-7	-	CASSLVRDGGYEQYF	TGTGCCAGCAGCTTAGTGCGGGACGGGGGCTACGAGCAGTACTTC
-	TRBV5-1	TRBJ2-7	-	CASSWKDTAYEQYF	TGCGCCAGCAGCTGGAAGGACACCGCCTACGAGCAGTACTTC
TRBD2	TRBV7-9	TRBJ2-7	-	CAIDTSAFSYEQYF	TGTGCCATCGATACTAGCGCCTTCTCCTACGAGCAGTACTTC
TRBD1	TRBV2	TRBJ1-2	once	CASSRNRGHGYTF	TGTGCCAGCAGTCGCAACAGGGGGCACGGCTACACCTTC
-	TRBV25-1	TRBJ1-3	-	CASSDRATNSGNTIYF	TGTGCCAGCAGTGATCGAGCAACCAACTCTGGAAACACCATATATTTT
-	TRBV11-3	TRBJ2-1	-	CASSYDRFDEQFF	TGTGCCAGCAGCTATGACAGGTTCGATGAGCAGTTCTTC
-	TRBV7-8	TRBJ1-6	few	CASSSPRQGGSPLHF	TGTGCCAGCAGCTCCCCCCGGCAGGGCGGTTCACCCCTCCACTTT
TRBD2	TRBV5-1	TRBJ2-7	-	CASSHGGGASEQYF	TGCGCCAGCAGCCACGGGGGGGGAGCAAGCGAGCAGTACTTC
TRBD1	TRBV2	TRBJ1-2	-	CASNEQGGGYTF	TGTGCCAGCAATGAACAGGGGGGTGGCTACACCTTC
-	TRBV4-2	TRBJ1-6	-	CASSRSAGEGTHSPLHF	TGTGCCAGCAGCCGTTCTGCAGGGGAGGGGACCCATTCACCCCTCCACTTT
TRBD2	TRBV29-1	TRBJ2-1	once	CSVEGLAGDNEQFF	TGCAGCGTTGAGGGACTAGCGGGAGACAATGAGCAGTTCTTC
-	TRBV5-8	TRBJ1-2	-	CASSLRQGGYTF	TGTGCCAGCAGCCTGAGGCAGGGTGGCTACACCTTC
-	TRBV6-6	TRBJ2-7	-	CASSSRGATYEQYF	TGTGCCAGCAGTTCTAGGGGCGCCACCTACGAGCAGTACTTC
TRBD1	TRBV5-1	TRBJ2-2	-	CASSPRQGAGDGELFF	TGCGCCAGCAGCCCTAGACAGGGGGCGGGAGACGGGGAGCTGTTTTTT
TRBD1	TRBV7-2	TRBJ2-3	-	CASSRGRSDTQYF	TGTGCCAGCAGCAGGGGGCGGTCAGATACGCAGTATTTT
-	TRBV10-3	TRBJ1-2	-	CAIIGTAGGYTF	TGTGCCATCATCGGGACTGCCGGGGGCTACACCTTC
TRBD1	TRBV11-2	TRBJ1-1	few	CASSYLYRGDTEAFF	TGTGCCAGCAGCTACCTCTACAGGGGTGATACTGAAGCTTTCTTT
-	TRBV4-3	TRBJ2-2	once	CASSQGRRAGELFF	TGCGCCAGCAGCCAGGGGAGGCGGGCCGGGGAGCTGTTTTTT
TRBD1	TRBV6-4	TRBJ1-5	-	CASSDSWDRVGDQPQHF	TGTGCCAGCAGTGACTCTTGGGACAGGGTAGGGGACCAGCCCCAGCATTTT
TRBD1	TRBV29-1	TRBJ1-4	-	CSAGDRTATNEKLFF	TGCAGCGCAGGGGACAGGACTGCAACTAATGAAAAACTGTTTTTT
TRBD1	TRBV6-1	TRBJ2-7	-	CASSEIGTGGYDEQYF	TGTGCCAGCAGTGAAATTGGGACAGGGGGCTATGACGAGCAGTACTTC
-	TRBV27	TRBJ1-6	-	CASRRGQYNSPLHF	TGTGCCAGCAGACGCGGACAGTATAATTCACCCCTCCACTTT
TRBD2	TRBV2	TRBJ2-7	-	CASRSRLAYHEQYF	TGTGCCAGCAGGTCCCGACTAGCGTACCACGAGCAGTACTTC
-	TRBV13	TRBJ2-7	-	CASSLSGNPYEQYF	TGTGCCAGCAGCTTATCAGGGAATCCCTACGAGCAGTACTTC
TRBD1	TRBV10-3	TRBJ2-3	-	CAISRDRDTDTQYF	TGTGCCATCAGCCGGGACAGGGACACAGATACGCAGTATTTT
TRBD2	TRBV10-3	TRBJ2-1	-	CAIRGDSGRLREQFF	TGTGCCATCAGGGGAGATAGCGGGAGGTTAAGAGAGCAGTTCTTC
-	TRBV4-1	TRBJ2-7	few	CASSQDPGTDYEQYF	TGCGCCAGCAGCCAAGATCCCGGTACTGACTACGAGCAGTACTTC
-	TRBV9	TRBJ1-3	-	CASSPGQTSGNTIYF	TGTGCCAGCAGTCCGGGACAAACCTCTGGAAACACCATATATTTT
TRBD1	TRBV27	TRBJ1-5	-	CASSLRGTGNRNNQPQHF	TGTGCCAGCAGTCTTAGAGGGACAGGGAACAGAAACAATCAGCCCCAGCATTTT
-	TRBV30	TRBJ2-3	-	CAWSVPGSTDTQYF	TGTGCCTGGAGTGTACCCGGGAGCACAGATACGCAGTATTTT